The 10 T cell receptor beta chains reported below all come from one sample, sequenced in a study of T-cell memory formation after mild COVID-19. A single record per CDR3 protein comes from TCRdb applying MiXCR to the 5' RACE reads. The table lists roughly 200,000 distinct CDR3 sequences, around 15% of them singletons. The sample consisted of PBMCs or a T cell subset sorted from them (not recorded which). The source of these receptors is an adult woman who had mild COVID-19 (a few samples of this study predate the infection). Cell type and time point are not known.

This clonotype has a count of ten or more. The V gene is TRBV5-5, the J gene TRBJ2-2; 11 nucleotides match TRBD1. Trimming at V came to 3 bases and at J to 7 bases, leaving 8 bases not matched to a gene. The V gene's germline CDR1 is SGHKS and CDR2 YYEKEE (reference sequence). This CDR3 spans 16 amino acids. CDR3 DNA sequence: TGTGCCAGCAGCTGGAGGACAGGGGGCGACGGCGGGGAGCTGTTTTTT. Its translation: CASSWRTGGDGGELFF.

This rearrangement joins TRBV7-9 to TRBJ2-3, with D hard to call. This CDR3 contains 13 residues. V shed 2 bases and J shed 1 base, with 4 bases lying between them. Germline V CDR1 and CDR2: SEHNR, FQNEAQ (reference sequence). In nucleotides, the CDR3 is TGTGCCAGCAGCTTATCAGGCACAGATACGCAGTATTTT. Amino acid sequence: CASSLSGTDTQYF.

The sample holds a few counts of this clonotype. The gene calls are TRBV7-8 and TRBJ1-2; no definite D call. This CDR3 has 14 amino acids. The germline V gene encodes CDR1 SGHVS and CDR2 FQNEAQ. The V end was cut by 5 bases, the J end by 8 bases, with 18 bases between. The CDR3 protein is CASSPRTRMDGYTF. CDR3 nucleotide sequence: TGTGCCAGCAGCCCCCGCACCCGGATGGACGGCTACACCTTC.

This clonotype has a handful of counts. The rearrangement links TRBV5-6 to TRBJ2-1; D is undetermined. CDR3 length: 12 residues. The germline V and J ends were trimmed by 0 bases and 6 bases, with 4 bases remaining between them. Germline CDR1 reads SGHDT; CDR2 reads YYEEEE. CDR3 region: CASSLDANEQFF. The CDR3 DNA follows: TGTGCCAGCAGCTTGGACGCCAATGAGCAGTTCTTC.

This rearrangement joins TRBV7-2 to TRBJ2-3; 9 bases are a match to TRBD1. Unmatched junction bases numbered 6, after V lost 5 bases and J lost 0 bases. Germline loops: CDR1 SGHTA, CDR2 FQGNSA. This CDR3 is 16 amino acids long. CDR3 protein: CASSRRDRASTDTQYF. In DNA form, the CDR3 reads TGTGCCAGCAGCCGCCGGGACAGGGCTAGCACAGATACGCAGTATTTT. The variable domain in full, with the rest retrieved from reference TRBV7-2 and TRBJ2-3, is GAGVSQSPSNKVTEKGKDVELRCDPISGHTALYWYRQSLGQGLEFLIYFQGNSAPDKSGLPSDRFSAERTGGSVSTLTIQRTQQEDSAVYLCASSRRDRASTDTQYFGPGTRLTVL.

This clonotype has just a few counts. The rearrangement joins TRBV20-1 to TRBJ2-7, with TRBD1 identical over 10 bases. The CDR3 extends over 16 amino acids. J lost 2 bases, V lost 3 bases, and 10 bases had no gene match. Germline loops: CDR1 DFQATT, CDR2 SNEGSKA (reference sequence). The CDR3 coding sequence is TGCAGTGCTAGGTCCCCTCGGACAGGGGGGACCTACGAGCAGTACTTC. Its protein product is CSARSPRTGGTYEQYF.

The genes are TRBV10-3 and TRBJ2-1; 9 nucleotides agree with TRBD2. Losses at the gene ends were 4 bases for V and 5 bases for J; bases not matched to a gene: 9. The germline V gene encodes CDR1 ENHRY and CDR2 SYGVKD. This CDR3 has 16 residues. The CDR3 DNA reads TGTGCCATCAGTGGGCCCAGCGGGAGGCTGAACAATGAGCAGTTCTTC. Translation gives CAISGPSGRLNNEQFF.

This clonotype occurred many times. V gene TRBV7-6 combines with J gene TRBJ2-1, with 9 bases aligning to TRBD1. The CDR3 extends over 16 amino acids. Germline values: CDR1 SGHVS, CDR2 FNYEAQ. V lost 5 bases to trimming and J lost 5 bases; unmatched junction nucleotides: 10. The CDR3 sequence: CASSHPTGTGNNEQFF. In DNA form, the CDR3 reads TGTGCCAGCAGCCATCCCACCGGGACAGGGAACAATGAGCAGTTCTTC.

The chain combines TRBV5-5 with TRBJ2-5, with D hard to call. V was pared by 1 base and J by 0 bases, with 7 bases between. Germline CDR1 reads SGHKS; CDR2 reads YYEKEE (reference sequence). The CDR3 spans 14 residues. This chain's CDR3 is CASSLWQDQETQYF. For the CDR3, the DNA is TGTGCCAGCAGCTTGTGGCAGGACCAAGAGACCCAGTACTTC.

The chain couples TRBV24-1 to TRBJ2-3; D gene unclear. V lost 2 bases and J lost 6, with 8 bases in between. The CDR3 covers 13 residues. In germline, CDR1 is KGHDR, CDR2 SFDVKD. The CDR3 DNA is TGTGCCACCAGTGATTACGACAAGGATACGCAGTATTTT. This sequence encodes CATSDYDKDTQYF.